This T cell receptor (beta chain) comes out of a study of T cells in women clearing cervical HPV infection. Remarks on this clone: Read coverage stops 3 residues before the CDR3 terminus; the germline J gene supplies the remainder. Additional DNA sequences in this sample encode the identical CDR3.

In germline, CDR1 is KGHSH, CDR2 LQKENI. The CDR3 loop spans 13 amino acids. The assay was immunoSEQ multiplex PCR, and TCRdb's table has in-frame clones only and misses some. The ten most abundant clones cover more than 1% of a sample with tens of thousands of clones. The sequencing input was blood buffy coat. This sequence was found in a woman aged 18 to 75 with a cervical HPV16 infection that either progressed to CIN3+ or cleared (not recorded which). The gene calls are TRBV18 and TRBJ2-4; D unclear. CDR3 amino acids: CASSPPSGYGQYF. The covered CDR3 bases are TGTGCCAGCTCACCACCGTCAGGCTATGGT.